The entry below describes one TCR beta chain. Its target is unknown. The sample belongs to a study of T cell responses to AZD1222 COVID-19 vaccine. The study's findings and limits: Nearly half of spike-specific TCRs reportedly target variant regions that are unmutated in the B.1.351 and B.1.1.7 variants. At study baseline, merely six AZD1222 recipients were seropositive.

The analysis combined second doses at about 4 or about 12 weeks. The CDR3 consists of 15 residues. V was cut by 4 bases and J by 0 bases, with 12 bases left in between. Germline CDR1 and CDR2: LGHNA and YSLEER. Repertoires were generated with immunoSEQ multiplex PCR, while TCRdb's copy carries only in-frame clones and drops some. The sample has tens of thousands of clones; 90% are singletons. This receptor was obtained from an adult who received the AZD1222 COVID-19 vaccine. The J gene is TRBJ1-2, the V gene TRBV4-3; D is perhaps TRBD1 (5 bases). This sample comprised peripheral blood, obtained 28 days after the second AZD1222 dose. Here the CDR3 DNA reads TGCGCCAGCAGCCCTGGGACGGGAGCTAACTATGGCTACACCTTC. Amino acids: CASSPGTGANYGYTF.